The T cell receptor beta chain described here comes from a study of T cell responses to AZD1222 COVID-19 vaccine. Repertoires were generated with immunoSEQ multiplex PCR, while TCRdb's copy carries only in-frame clones and drops some. The data show around 160,000 clones, 90% to 95% seen once. This CDR3 comprises 12 residues. Germline CDR1 and CDR2: LGHDT and YNNKEL (reference sequence). Trimming took 4 bases from V and 8 from J, leaving 8 bases between them. The receptor's source is an adult who received the AZD1222 COVID-19 vaccine. Sample: peripheral blood, taken 28 days after the second AZD1222 dose. The gene calls are TRBV3-1 (or the pseudogene TRBV3-2) and TRBJ2-2; the D is unclear. CDR3 bases: TGTGCCAGCAGCCCTAGGCTGGGGGAGCTGTTTTTT. This translates into CASSPRLGELFF.